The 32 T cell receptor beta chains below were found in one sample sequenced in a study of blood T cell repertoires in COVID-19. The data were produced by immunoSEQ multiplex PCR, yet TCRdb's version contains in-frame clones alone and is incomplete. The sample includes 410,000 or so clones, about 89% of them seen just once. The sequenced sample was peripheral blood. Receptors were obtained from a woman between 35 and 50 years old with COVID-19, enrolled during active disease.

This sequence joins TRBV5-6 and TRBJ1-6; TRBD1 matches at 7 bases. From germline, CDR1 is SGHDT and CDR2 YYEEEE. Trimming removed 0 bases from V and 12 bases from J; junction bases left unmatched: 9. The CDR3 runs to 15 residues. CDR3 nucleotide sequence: TGTGCCAGCAGCTTGGGACAGGGCCGGATGGTACCCCTCCACTTT. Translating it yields CASSLGQGRMVPLHF. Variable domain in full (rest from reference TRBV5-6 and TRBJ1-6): DAGVTQSPTHLIKTRGQQVTLRCSPKSGHDTVSWYQQALGQGPQFIFQYYEEEERQRGNFPDRFSGHQFPNYSSELNVNALLLGDSALYLCASSLGQGRMVPLHFGNGTRLTVT.

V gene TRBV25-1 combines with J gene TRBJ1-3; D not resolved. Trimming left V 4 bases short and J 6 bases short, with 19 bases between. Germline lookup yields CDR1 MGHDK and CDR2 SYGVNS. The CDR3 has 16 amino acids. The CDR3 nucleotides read TGTGCCAGCAGTGGCCCCGAACAGACCCTCATAAACACCATATATTTT. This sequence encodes CASSGPEQTLINTIYF.

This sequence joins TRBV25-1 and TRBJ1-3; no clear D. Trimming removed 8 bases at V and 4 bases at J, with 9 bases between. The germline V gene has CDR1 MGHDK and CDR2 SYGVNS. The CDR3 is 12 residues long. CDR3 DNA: TGTGCCAGCGGACTAGGCGGAAACACCATATATTTT. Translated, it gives CASGLGGNTIYF.

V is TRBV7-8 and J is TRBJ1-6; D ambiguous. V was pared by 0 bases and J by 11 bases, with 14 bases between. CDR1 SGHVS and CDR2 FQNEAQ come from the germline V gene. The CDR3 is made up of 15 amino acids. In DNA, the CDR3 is TGTGCCAGCAGCTTAGCGGCGGGGATGATGACACCCCTCCACTTT. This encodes CASSLAAGMMTPLHF.

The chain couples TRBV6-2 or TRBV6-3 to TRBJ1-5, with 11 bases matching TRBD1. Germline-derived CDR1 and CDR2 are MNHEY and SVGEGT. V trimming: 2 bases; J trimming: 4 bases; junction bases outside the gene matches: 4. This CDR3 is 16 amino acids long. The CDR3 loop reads CASSYHRDRGNQPQHF. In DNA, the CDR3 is TGTGCCAGCAGTTACCACCGGGACAGGGGGAATCAGCCCCAGCATTTT.

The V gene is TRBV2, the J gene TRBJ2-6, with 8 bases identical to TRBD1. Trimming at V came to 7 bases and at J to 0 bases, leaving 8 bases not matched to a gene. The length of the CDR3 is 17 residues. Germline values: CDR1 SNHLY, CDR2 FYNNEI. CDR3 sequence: CASNRVTGGSGANVLTF. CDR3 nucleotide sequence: TGTGCCAGCAATCGAGTAACAGGGGGCTCTGGGGCCAACGTCCTGACTTTC.

CDR3 sequence reads: CASSHVGQYRSGNTIYF. CDR3 sequence (DNA): TGTGCCAGCAGCCACGTGGGACAGTACCGCTCTGGAAACACCATATATTTT. The chain is built from TRBV5-8 and TRBJ1-3, with TRBD1 identical over 7 bases. CDR1 and CDR2 (germline): SGHTS, YDEGEE. The junction had 10 bases not matched to a gene; V was cut back by 4 bases and J by 0 bases. The CDR3 totals 17 residues. The variable domain in full, with the rest retrieved from reference TRBV5-8 and TRBJ1-3, is EAGVTQSPTHLIKTRGQQATLRCSPISGHTSVYWYQQALGLGLQFLLWYDEGEERNRGNFPPRFSGRQFPNYSSELNVNALELEDSALYLCASSHVGQYRSGNTIYFGEGSWLTVV.

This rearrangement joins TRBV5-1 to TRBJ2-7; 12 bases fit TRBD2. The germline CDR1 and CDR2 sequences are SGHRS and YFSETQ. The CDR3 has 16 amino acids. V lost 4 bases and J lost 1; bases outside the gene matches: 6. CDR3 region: CASSHGLAGRSYEQYF. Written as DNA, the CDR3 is TGCGCCAGCAGCCACGGACTAGCGGGAAGGTCCTACGAGCAGTACTTC.

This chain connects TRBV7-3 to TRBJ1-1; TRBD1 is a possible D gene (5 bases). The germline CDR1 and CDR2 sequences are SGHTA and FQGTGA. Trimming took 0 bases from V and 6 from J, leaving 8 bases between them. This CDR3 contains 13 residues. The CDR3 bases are TGTGCCAGCAGCTTAACCCAGGGCTCTGAAGCTTTCTTT. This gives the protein CASSLTQGSEAFF.

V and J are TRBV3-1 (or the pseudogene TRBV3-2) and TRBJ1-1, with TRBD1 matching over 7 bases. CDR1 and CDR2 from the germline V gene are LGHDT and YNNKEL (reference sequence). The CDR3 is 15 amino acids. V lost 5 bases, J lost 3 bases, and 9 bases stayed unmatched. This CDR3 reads CASSEANQGDTEAFF. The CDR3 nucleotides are TGTGCCAGCAGCGAAGCGAACCAGGGGGACACTGAAGCTTTCTTT.

DNA for the CDR3: TGTGCCAGCAGCTGGGACACTGGGAACACTGAAGCTTTCTTT. Translated: CASSWDTGNTEAFF. The chain combines TRBV7-9 with TRBJ1-1, with a weak D call TRBD1 (6 bases). With 4 bases removed from V and 1 base from J, the gap between germline ends came to 10 bases. The germline gives CDR1 SEHNR, CDR2 FQNEAQ (reference sequence). The length of the CDR3 is 14 residues.

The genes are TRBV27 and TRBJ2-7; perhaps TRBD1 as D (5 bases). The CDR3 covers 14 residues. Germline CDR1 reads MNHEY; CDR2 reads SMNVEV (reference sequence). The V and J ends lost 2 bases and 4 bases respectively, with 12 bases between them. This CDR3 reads CASSLAGKGYEQYF. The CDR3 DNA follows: TGTGCCAGCAGTTTAGCCGGTAAGGGGTACGAGCAGTACTTC.

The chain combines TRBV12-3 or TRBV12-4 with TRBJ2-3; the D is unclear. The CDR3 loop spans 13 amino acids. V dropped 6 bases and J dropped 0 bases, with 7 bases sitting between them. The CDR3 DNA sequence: TGTGCCAGCAGCAAGACTAGCACAGATACGCAGTATTTT. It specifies CASSKTSTDTQYF.

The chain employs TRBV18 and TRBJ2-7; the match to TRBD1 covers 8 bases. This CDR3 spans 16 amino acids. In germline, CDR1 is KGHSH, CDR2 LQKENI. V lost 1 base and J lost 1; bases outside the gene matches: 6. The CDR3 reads CASSPLTGGPSYEQYF. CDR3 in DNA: TGTGCCAGCTCACCACTTACAGGGGGGCCTTCCTACGAGCAGTACTTC.

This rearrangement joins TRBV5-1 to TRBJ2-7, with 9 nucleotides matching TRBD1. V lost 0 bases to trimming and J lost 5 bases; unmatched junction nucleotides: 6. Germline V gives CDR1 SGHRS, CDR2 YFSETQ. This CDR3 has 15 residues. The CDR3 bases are TGCGCCAGCAGCTTGGCCGGGACAGGGTCCGACGAGCAGTACTTC. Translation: CASSLAGTGSDEQYF. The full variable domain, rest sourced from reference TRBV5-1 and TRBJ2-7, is KAGVTQTPRYLIKTRGQQVTLSCSPISGHRSVSWYQQTPGQGLQFLFEYFSETQRNKGNFPGRFSGRQFSNSRSEMNVSTLELGDSALYLCASSLAGTGSDEQYFGPGTRLTVT.

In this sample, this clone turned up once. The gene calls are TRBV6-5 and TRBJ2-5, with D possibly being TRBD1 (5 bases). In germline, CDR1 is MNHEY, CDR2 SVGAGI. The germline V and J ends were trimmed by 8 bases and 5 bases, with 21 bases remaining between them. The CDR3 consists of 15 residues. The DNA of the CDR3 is TGTGCCAGCGAAGGGTGGTCAGGGCTGGGGGAGACCCAGTACTTC. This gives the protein CASEGWSGLGETQYF.

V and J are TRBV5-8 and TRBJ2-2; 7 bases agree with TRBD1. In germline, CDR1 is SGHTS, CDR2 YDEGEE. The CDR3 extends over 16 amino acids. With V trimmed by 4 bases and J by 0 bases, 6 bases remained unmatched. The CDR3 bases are TGTGCCAGCAGCCCTGGGACAGACCCGAACACCGGGGAGCTGTTTTTT. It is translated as CASSPGTDPNTGELFF.

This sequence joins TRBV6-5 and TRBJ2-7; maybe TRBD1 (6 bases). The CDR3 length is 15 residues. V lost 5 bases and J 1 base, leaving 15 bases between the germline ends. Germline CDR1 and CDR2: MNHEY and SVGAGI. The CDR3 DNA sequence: TGTGCCAGCAGTCCCTACAGGGTTTCTTCCTACGAGCAGTACTTC. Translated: CASSPYRVSSYEQYF.

CDR3 residues: CASSQGLSGANSYEQYF. DNA for the CDR3: TGTGCCAGCAGCCAAGGGCTTAGCGGGGCAAATTCCTACGAGCAGTACTTC. This chain links TRBV3-1 (or the pseudogene TRBV3-2) with TRBJ2-7, with TRBD2 matching over 8 bases. This CDR3 is 17 amino acids long. J was trimmed by 1 base and V by 1 base; bases with no gene match: 9. Germline V gene sequence: CDR1 LGHDT, CDR2 YNNKEL (reference sequence).

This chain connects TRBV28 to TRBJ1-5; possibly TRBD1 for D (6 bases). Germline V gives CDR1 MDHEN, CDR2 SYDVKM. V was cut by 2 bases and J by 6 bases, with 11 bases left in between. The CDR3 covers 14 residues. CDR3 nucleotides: TGTGCCAGCAGTTTAGGGACACCGCTTCAGCCCCAGCATTTT. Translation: CASSLGTPLQPQHF. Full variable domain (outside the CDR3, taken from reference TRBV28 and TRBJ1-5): DVKVTQSSRYLVKRTGEKVFLECVQDMDHENMFWYRQDPGLGLRLIYFSYDVKMKEKGDIPEGYSVSREKKERFSLILESASTNQTSMYLCASSLGTPLQPQHFGDGTRLSIL.

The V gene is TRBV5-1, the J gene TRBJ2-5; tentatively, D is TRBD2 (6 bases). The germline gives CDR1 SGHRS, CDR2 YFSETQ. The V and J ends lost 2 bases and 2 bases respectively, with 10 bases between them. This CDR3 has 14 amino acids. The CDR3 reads CASSFRDSQETQYF. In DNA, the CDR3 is TGCGCCAGCAGCTTCCGGGACTCACAAGAGACCCAGTACTTC.

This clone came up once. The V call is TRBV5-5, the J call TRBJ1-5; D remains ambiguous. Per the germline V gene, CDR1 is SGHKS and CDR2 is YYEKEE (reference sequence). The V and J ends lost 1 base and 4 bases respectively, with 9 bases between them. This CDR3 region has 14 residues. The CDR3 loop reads CASSLKPENQPQHF. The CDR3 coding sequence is TGTGCCAGCAGCTTGAAACCGGAGAATCAGCCCCAGCATTTT.

This CDR3 is CATSDTLNQPQHF. CDR3 nucleotides: TGTGCCACCAGTGATACTTTAAATCAGCCCCAGCATTTT. The genes are TRBV24-1 and TRBJ1-5, with D unclear. The CDR3 consists of 13 residues. V lost 3 bases and J 4 bases, leaving 6 bases between the germline ends. Germline V gene lookup returns CDR1 KGHDR and CDR2 SFDVKD.

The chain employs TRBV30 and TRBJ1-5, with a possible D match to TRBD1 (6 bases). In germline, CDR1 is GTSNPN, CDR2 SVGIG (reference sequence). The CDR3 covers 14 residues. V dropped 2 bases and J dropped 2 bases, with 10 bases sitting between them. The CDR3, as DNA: TGTGCCTGGAGTACAGGGCAGCGCAATCAGCCCCAGCATTTT. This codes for CAWSTGQRNQPQHF.

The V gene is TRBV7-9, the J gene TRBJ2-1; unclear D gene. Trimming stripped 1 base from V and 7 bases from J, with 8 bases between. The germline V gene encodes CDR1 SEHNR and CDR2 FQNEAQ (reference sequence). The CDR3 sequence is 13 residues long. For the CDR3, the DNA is TGTGCCAGCAGCTTAGATCCGAGGAATGAGCAGTTCTTC. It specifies CASSLDPRNEQFF.

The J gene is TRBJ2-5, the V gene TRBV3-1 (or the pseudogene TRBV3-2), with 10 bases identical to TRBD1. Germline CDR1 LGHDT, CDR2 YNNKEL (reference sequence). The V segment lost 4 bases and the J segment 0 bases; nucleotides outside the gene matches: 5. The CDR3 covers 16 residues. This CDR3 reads CASSLKDRGYQETQYF. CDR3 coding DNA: TGTGCCAGCAGCCTCAAGGACAGGGGGTACCAAGAGACCCAGTACTTC.

CDR3 coding DNA: TGTGCCAGCAGCCACGACAGAAATCAGCCCCAGCATTTT. Encoded protein: CASSHDRNQPQHF. This rearrangement joins TRBV16 to TRBJ1-5; possible D gene TRBD1, 5 bases. The CDR3 has 13 residues. V was trimmed by 3 bases and J by 4 bases, leaving 7 bases between them. Germline V lookup: CDR1 KGHSY, CDR2 FQNENV.

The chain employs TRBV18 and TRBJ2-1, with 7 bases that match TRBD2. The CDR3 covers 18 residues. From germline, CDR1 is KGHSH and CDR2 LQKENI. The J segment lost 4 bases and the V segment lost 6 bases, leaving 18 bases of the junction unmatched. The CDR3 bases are TGTGCCAGCTCGAGAGGGCATGATCAGGGAGGGATTTACAATGAGCAGTTCTTC. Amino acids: CASSRGHDQGGIYNEQFF.

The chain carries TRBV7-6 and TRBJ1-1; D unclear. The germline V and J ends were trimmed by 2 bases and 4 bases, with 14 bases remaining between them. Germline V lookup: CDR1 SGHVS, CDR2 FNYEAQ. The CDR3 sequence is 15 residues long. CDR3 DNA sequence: TGTGCCAGCAGCTTAAGTGGGCGGGGATCCACTGAAGCTTTCTTT. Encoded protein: CASSLSGRGSTEAFF. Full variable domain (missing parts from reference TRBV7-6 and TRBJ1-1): GAGVSQSPRYKVTKRGQDVALRCDPISGHVSLYWYRQALGQGPEFLTYFNYEAQQDKSGLPNDRFSAERPEGSISTLTIQRTEQRDSAMYRCASSLSGRGSTEAFFGQGTRLTVV.

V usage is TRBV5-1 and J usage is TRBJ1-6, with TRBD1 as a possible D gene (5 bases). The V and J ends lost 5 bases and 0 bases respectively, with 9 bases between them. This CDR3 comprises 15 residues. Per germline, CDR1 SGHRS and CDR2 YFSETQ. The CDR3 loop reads CASRGDSSYNSPLHF. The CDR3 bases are TGCGCCAGCAGAGGGGATAGCTCCTATAATTCACCCCTCCACTTT.

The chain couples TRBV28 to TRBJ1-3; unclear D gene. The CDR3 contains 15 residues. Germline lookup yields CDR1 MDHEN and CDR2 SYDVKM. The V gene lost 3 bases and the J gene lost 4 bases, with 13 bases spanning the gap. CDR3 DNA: TGTGCCAGCAGTTTGGTGGGCGTCCTCGGAAACACCATATATTTT. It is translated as CASSLVGVLGNTIYF.

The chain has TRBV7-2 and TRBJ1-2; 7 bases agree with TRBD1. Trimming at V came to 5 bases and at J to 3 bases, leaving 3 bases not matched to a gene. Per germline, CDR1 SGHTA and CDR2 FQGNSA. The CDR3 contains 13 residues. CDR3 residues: CASSPGTDYGYTF. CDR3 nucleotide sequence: TGTGCCAGCAGCCCAGGGACAGACTATGGCTACACCTTC.